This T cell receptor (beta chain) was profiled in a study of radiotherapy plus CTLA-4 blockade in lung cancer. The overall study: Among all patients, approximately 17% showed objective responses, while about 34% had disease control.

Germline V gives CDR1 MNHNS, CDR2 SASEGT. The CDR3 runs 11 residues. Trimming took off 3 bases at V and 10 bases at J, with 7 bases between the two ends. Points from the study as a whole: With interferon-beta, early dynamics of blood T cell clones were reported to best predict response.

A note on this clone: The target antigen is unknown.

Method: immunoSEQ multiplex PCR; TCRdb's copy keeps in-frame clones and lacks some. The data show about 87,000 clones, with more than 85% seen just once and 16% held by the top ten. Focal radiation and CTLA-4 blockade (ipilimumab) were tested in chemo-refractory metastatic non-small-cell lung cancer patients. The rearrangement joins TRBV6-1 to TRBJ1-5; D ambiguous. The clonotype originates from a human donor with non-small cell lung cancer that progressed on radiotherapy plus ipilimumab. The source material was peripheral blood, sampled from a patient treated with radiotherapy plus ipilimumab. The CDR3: CASSEGPPQHF. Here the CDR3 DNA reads TGTGCCAGCAGTGAGGGCCCACCCCAGCATTTT.